Below, 10 T cell receptor beta chains from the same sample are listed, as sequenced in a study of blood T cell repertoires in COVID-19. Data came from immunoSEQ multiplex PCR; TCRdb stores just in-frame clones and leaves some out. This sample has under 300,000 clones, with approximately 80% found just once. The sequenced sample consisted of peripheral blood. The receptors originated from a woman aged 40 to 50 who had recovered from COVID-19.

The rearrangement joins TRBV4-3 to TRBJ1-2; weak D call: TRBD1 (5 bases). Per the germline V gene, CDR1 is LGHNA and CDR2 is YSLEER. Trimming took 1 base from V and 6 from J, leaving 21 bases between them. The CDR3 runs to 17 residues. CDR3 region: CASSQVEGAFNHNGYTF. For the CDR3, the DNA is TGCGCCAGCAGCCAAGTTGAAGGGGCCTTTAATCACAATGGCTACACCTTC.

J is TRBJ1-5 and V is TRBV15, with D maybe TRBD1 (6 bases). Per germline, CDR1 LNHNV and CDR2 YYDKDF (reference sequence). This CDR3 contains 16 residues. Deletions cut 3 bases from V and 1 base from J, with 13 bases between. CDR3: CATSSDRPRSNQPQHF. The DNA for the CDR3 is TGTGCCACCAGCAGCGACAGGCCGCGAAGCAATCAGCCCCAGCATTTT.

This chain joins TRBV6-1 and TRBJ1-1, with 11 bases fitting TRBD1. The length of the CDR3 is 16 residues. V trimming: 2 bases; J trimming: 4 bases; junction bases outside the gene matches: 6. The germline V gene has CDR1 MNHNS and CDR2 SASEGT. CDR3 loop: CASSEYGTGGSTEAFF. CDR3 sequence (DNA): TGTGCCAGCAGTGAATACGGGACAGGGGGTAGCACTGAAGCTTTCTTT.

Only one count was recorded for this clone. The CDR3 is CASSRQVQTYEQYF. The CDR3 DNA reads as TGTGCCAGCAGTCGACAGGTCCAAACCTACGAGCAGTACTTC. The rearrangement uses TRBV27 and TRBJ2-7, with a possible D match to TRBD1 (6 bases). Germline CDR1 MNHEY, CDR2 SMNVEV (reference sequence). CDR3 length: 14 residues. The V end was cut by 5 bases, the J end by 2 bases, with 13 bases between.

The rearrangement uses TRBV19 and TRBJ2-5; perhaps TRBD2 as D (5 bases). The CDR3 runs 17 residues. Trimming stripped 4 bases from V and 2 bases from J, with 20 bases between. Looked up from germline, CDR1 is LNHDA and CDR2 is SQIVND (reference sequence). CDR3 coding DNA: TGTGCCAGTAGTAACCCGGGCAACAGACTACGACAAGAGACCCAGTACTTC. This gives the protein CASSNPGNRLRQETQYF.

This chain uses TRBV7-2 with TRBJ2-5; TRBD1 aligns across 8 bases. Germline V gene data show CDR1 as SGHTA and CDR2 as FQGNSA. The junction had 7 bases not matched to a gene; V was cut back by 5 bases and J by 5 bases. The CDR3 spans 14 residues. This CDR3 is CASSLDRAFETQYF. CDR3 bases: TGTGCCAGCAGCCTGGACAGGGCGTTTGAGACCCAGTACTTC.

The genes are TRBV10-3 and TRBJ1-4; TRBD1 might be the D (5 bases). In germline, CDR1 is ENHRY, CDR2 SYGVKD. V gave up 3 bases and J gave up 7 bases, with 21 bases separating them. The CDR3 has 17 residues. CDR3 DNA: TGTGCCATCAGTGACGATGCAGGAGGGGCTTTAGGTGAAAAACTGTTTTTT. Encoded protein: CAISDDAGGALGEKLFF.

The gene calls are TRBV2 and TRBJ1-3; 7 bases are a match to TRBD1. V lost 4 bases to trimming and J lost 3 bases; unmatched junction nucleotides: 3. The CDR3 sequence is 14 residues long. Germline CDR1 is SNHLY and CDR2 is FYNNEI. Here the CDR3 reads CASSGQGGGNTIYF. For the CDR3, the DNA is TGTGCCAGCAGTGGACAGGGTGGTGGAAACACCATATATTTT.

The chain has TRBV5-4 and TRBJ1-4; 8 bases are a match to TRBD1. Trimming at V came to 0 bases and at J to 4 bases, leaving 2 bases not matched to a gene. Germline CDR1 SGHNT, CDR2 YYREEE (reference sequence). The CDR3 spans 15 residues. The CDR3 region is CASSLGTGHNEKLFF. CDR3 nucleotides: TGTGCCAGCAGCTTGGGGACAGGGCATAATGAAAAACTGTTTTTT.

The CDR3 nucleotides read TGTGCCAGTAGACCCATAGAGCGTGCCACTGAAGCTTTCTTT. Amino acid sequence: CASRPIERATEAFF. V gene TRBV19 combines with J gene TRBJ1-1; D is unclear. The CDR3 runs to 14 residues. Per the germline V gene, CDR1 is LNHDA and CDR2 is SQIVND (reference sequence). V gave up 6 bases and J gave up 4 bases, with 15 bases separating them.